A selection of T cell receptor beta chains follows, all from one sample in a study of T cell responses to AZD1222 COVID-19 vaccine. The method was immunoSEQ multiplex PCR; TCRdb's version includes in-frame clones alone and lacks a portion of them. This table has 110,000 to 150,000 clones, 80% to 95% appearing once. The starting material was peripheral blood, obtained on day 0 of MenACWY control vaccination. All receptors come from an adult in good health. Both conserved end residues are part of each CDR3. D genes are given only for firm matches. Expanded clones get a size class; other rows say once, few or many, or leave the size out.

V gene,J gene,D gene,clone size,CDR3 protein,CDR3 DNA
TRBV5-1,TRBJ1-4,TRBD1,.,CASSPLQGRNEKLFF,TGCGCCAGCAGCCCCTTACAGGGGAGGAATGAAAAACTGTTTTTT
TRBV18,TRBJ1-1,.,.,CASSRDEGTEAFF,TGTGCCAGCTCACGGGACGAGGGCACTGAAGCTTTCTTT
TRBV4-3,TRBJ1-5,TRBD1,.,CASSQAYRGGSNQPQHF,TGCGCCAGCAGCCAAGCCTACAGGGGGGGTAGCAATCAGCCCCAGCATTTT
TRBV5-8,TRBJ1-1,.,.,CASSLEGENTEAFF,TGTGCCAGCAGCTTGGAAGGGGAGAACACTGAAGCTTTCTTT
TRBV7-9,TRBJ2-5,.,.,CASSLGQGSPETQYF,TGTGCCAGCAGCTTAGGCCAGGGGAGCCCAGAGACCCAGTACTTC
TRBV7-9,TRBJ2-1,TRBD1,.,CASSLFGTGYNEQFF,TGTGCCAGCAGCTTATTTGGGACAGGGTACAATGAGCAGTTCTTC
TRBV25-1,TRBJ2-3,.,.,CASSVFSTQYF,TGTGCCAGCAGTGTTTTCAGTACGCAGTATTTT
TRBV10-2,TRBJ2-6,.,.,CASSDLRGRNGANVLTF,TGCGCCAGCAGTGACCTACGAGGACGGAATGGGGCCAACGTCCTGACTTTC
TRBV25-1,TRBJ2-7,.,.,CASSELQGGSYEQYF,TGTGCCAGCAGTGAACTCCAGGGGGGATCCTACGAGCAGTACTTC
TRBV3-1/TRBV3-2,TRBJ2-3,TRBD2,.,CASSDFALAGAADTQYF,TGTGCCAGCAGCGACTTCGCACTAGCGGGAGCCGCAGATACGCAGTATTTT
TRBV19,TRBJ2-5,TRBD2,.,CASRTSGGGETQYF,TGTGCCAGCAGAACTAGCGGGGGAGGAGAGACCCAGTACTTC
TRBV9,TRBJ2-1,TRBD2,.,CASSPKAGAGNEQFF,TGTGCCAGCAGCCCCAAAGCGGGGGCGGGTAATGAGCAGTTCTTC
TRBV5-1,TRBJ2-3,.,.,CASSPRGDTQYF,TGCGCCAGCAGCCCCCGTGGGGATACGCAGTATTTT
TRBV9,TRBJ2-7,TRBD1,.,CASSVGQGPYEQYF,TGTGCCAGCAGCGTAGGACAGGGCCCCTACGAGCAGTACTTC
TRBV25-1,TRBJ2-5,.,once,CASSEQGARQETQYF,TGTGCCAGCAGTGAACAAGGGGCGAGACAAGAGACCCAGTACTTC
TRBV6-5,TRBJ1-4,.,.,CASSRVRVLIEKLFF,TGTGCCAGCAGTCGAGTAAGGGTTTTGATTGAAAAACTGTTTTTT
TRBV28,TRBJ2-7,TRBD1,.,CASSSGQGAYEQYF,TGTGCCAGCAGTTCGGGACAGGGAGCCTACGAGCAGTACTTC
TRBV12-3/TRBV12-4,TRBJ2-3,.,few,CASSLWADTQYF,TGTGCCAGCAGTTTATGGGCAGATACGCAGTATTTT
TRBV6-6,TRBJ1-1,.,.,CASSYGGTNTEAFF,TGTGCCAGCAGTTACGGGGGGACTAACACTGAAGCTTTCTTT
TRBV28,TRBJ2-3,.,.,CASSFPIREHPDTQYF,TGTGCCAGCAGTTTCCCCATACGGGAGCACCCAGATACGCAGTATTTT
TRBV18,TRBJ1-3,TRBD1,once,CASSAWTGGSSAGNTIYF,TGTGCCAGCTCAGCATGGACAGGGGGCTCATCGGCTGGAAACACCATATATTTT
TRBV15,TRBJ2-7,.,once,CATSRDGSRAAYEQYF,TGTGCCACCAGCAGAGATGGGTCGCGGGCCGCCTACGAGCAGTACTTC
TRBV11-2,TRBJ1-1,.,.,CASSLWGGRTEAFF,TGTGCCAGCAGCTTATGGGGGGGCCGCACTGAAGCTTTCTTT
TRBV9,TRBJ1-2,.,.,CASTQRGDGPAGLDGYTF,TGTGCCAGCACCCAGAGAGGGGACGGCCCCGCGGGGTTAGATGGCTACACCTTC
TRBV6-1,TRBJ2-7,.,.,CASSESAEREQYF,TGTGCCAGCAGTGAATCAGCCGAGAGGGAGCAGTACTTC
TRBV19,TRBJ2-5,.,.,CASSAGLGETQYF,TGTGCCAGTAGTGCGGGGCTGGGGGAGACCCAGTACTTC
TRBV6-5,TRBJ2-1,TRBD2,.,CASSTGTSPFNEQFF,TGTGCCAGCAGTACCGGGACTAGTCCTTTCAATGAGCAGTTCTTC
TRBV6-5,TRBJ2-2,.,.,CASSSGLIGELFF,TGTGCCAGCAGTTCAGGGTTGATCGGGGAGCTGTTTTTT
TRBV29-1,TRBJ1-2,.,.,CSARDYNYGYTF,TGCAGCGCCAGGGATTATAACTATGGCTACACCTTC
TRBV13,TRBJ2-1,.,once,CASSIIGTDEQFF,TGTGCCAGCAGTATAATAGGTACCGATGAGCAGTTCTTC
TRBV4-3,TRBJ2-1,TRBD2,.,CASSLETSGGTSYNEQFF,TGCGCCAGCAGCCTAGAAACTAGCGGGGGGACCTCCTACAATGAGCAGTTCTTC
TRBV5-5,TRBJ1-3,.,once,CASSVSGSSGNTIYF,TGTGCCAGCAGCGTCAGTGGATCCTCTGGAAACACCATATATTTT
TRBV29-1,TRBJ2-7,TRBD2,.,CSVGGAGGFGEQYF,TGCAGCGTCGGGGGAGCGGGGGGCTTTGGCGAGCAGTACTTC
TRBV30,TRBJ1-1,.,.,CAISPWMNTEAFF,TGTGCCATAAGTCCCTGGATGAACACTGAAGCTTTCTTT
TRBV7-8,TRBJ1-4,.,.,CASSLNRVGNEKLFF,TGTGCCAGCAGCCTTAACAGGGTTGGTAATGAAAAACTGTTTTTT
TRBV29-1,TRBJ1-1,.,.,CSVANQGVPTEAFF,TGCAGCGTCGCGAATCAGGGAGTGCCCACTGAAGCTTTCTTT
TRBV18,TRBJ1-1,TRBD1,once,CASSPHPGQMNTEAFF,TGTGCCAGCTCACCGCATCCGGGACAGATGAACACTGAAGCTTTCTTT
TRBV10-3,TRBJ1-5,.,.,CATHRDLNQPQHF,TGTGCCACACACCGGGATCTCAATCAGCCCCAGCATTTT
TRBV9,TRBJ1-1,.,.,CASSVNRVTEAFF,TGTGCCAGCAGCGTCAACAGGGTAACTGAAGCTTTCTTT